These 20 T cell receptor beta chains share one sample of origin, sequenced in a study of cytomegalovirus exposure and HLA in healthy donors. The data were produced by immunoSEQ multiplex PCR, yet TCRdb's version contains in-frame clones alone and is incomplete. Among some 72,000 clones listed, 90% to 97% were seen once. The sample consisted of PBMCs. All receptors derive from a man between 18 and 35 years old in good health and CMV-seropositive.

The chain is built from TRBV6-1 and TRBJ2-1, with a tentative D call TRBD1 (6 bases). Between the trimmed V and J ends, which lost 1 base and 5 bases, there was a span of 21 bases. The CDR3 loop spans 18 amino acids. Germline V CDR1 and CDR2: MNHNS, SASEGT. CDR3 nucleotide sequence: TGTGCCAGCAGTGAAGAAGGCAGGGGTCACACTTTCAACAATGAGCAGTTCTTC. Residues: CASSEEGRGHTFNNEQFF.

The J gene is TRBJ1-1, the V gene TRBV28; D gene uncertain. Germline CDR1 is MDHEN and CDR2 is SYDVKM. CDR3 length: 15 residues. V was shortened by 2 bases and J by 0 bases, with 10 bases between the two germline ends. The CDR3 nucleotides read TGTGCCAGCAGTTTAAGGGTCGGGATGAACACTGAAGCTTTCTTT. Its protein is CASSLRVGMNTEAFF.

V gene TRBV5-1 combines with J gene TRBJ2-7; the match to TRBD2 covers 7 bases. J gave up 3 bases and V 8 bases, and 2 bases lay outside the gene matches. This CDR3 is built from 11 residues. Germline V gives CDR1 SGHRS, CDR2 YFSETQ. CDR3 sequence reads: CASTSDYEQYF. As DNA, the CDR3 is TGCGCCAGTACTAGCGACTACGAGCAGTACTTC.

The rearrangement uses TRBV7-9 and TRBJ2-1, with TRBD2 identical over 13 bases. Germline V CDR1 and CDR2: SEHNR, FQNEAQ (reference sequence). The length of the CDR3 is 17 residues. V shed 1 base and J 4 bases; nucleotides not matched to a gene: 4. CDR3 region: CASSLGTSGSPYNEQFF. The CDR3 DNA is TGTGCCAGCAGCTTAGGGACTAGCGGGAGTCCGTACAATGAGCAGTTCTTC.

Only a few counts were recorded for this clone. V is TRBV5-5 and J is TRBJ2-5, with 8 bases identical to TRBD2. Germline CDR1 reads SGHKS; CDR2 reads YYEKEE (reference sequence). Germline trimming cut 0 bases from V and 5 bases from J; bases unmatched to any gene: 3. The CDR3 loop spans 14 amino acids. This CDR3 is CASSLEGTRETQYF. CDR3 in DNA: TGTGCCAGCAGCTTGGAAGGGACTAGGGAGACCCAGTACTTC.

This chain links TRBV19 with TRBJ2-1, with TRBD1 as a possible D gene (6 bases). The CDR3 loop spans 15 amino acids. V lost 3 bases and J lost 4, with 13 bases in between. From germline, CDR1 is LNHDA and CDR2 SQIVND (reference sequence). CDR3 sequence (DNA): TGTGCCAGTAGTATGTCAGACAGGACTTACAATGAGCAGTTCTTC. Translation gives CASSMSDRTYNEQFF. Full variable domain (remainder filled in from reference TRBV19 and TRBJ2-1): DGGITQSPKYLFRKEGQNVTLSCEQNLNHDAMYWYRQDPGQGLRLIYYSQIVNDFQKGDIAEGYSVSREKKESFPLTVTSAQKNPTAFYLCASSMSDRTYNEQFFGPGTRLTVL.

This chain uses TRBV2 with TRBJ2-1; tentatively, D is TRBD2 (5 bases). The CDR3 runs 13 residues. Germline V CDR1 and CDR2: SNHLY, FYNNEI. Trimming cost V 3 bases and J 9 bases, with 12 bases left between them. The CDR3 DNA reads as TGTGCCAGCAGTGACCGGACTCGCGGTGAGCAGTTCTTC. It is translated as CASSDRTRGEQFF.

The chain carries TRBV6-6 and TRBJ2-1; D not resolved. The CDR3 covers 13 residues. V dropped 2 bases and J dropped 5 bases, with 7 bases sitting between them. The germline V gene encodes CDR1 MNHNY and CDR2 SVGAGI (reference sequence). CDR3 DNA: TGTGCCAGCAGTTACACTGACAACAATGAGCAGTTCTTC. Protein: CASSYTDNNEQFF.

The chain has TRBV6-5 and TRBJ2-7; TRBD2 matches 9 bases. This CDR3 is 15 amino acids long. The V gene end was trimmed by 5 bases and the J gene end by 2 bases; junction bases not matched to a gene: 7. The germline CDR1 and CDR2 sequences are MNHEY and SVGAGI. The CDR3 spells CASSLTSGYAYEQYF. DNA of the CDR3: TGTGCCAGCAGTCTAACTAGCGGGTACGCCTACGAGCAGTACTTC.

The CDR3 sequence: CASSAGTGGRETQYF. CDR3 nucleotides: TGTGCCAGCAGTGCCGGGACAGGGGGCCGAGAGACCCAGTACTTC. This rearrangement joins TRBV27 to TRBJ2-5; 12 nucleotides agree with TRBD1. V trimming: 5 bases; J trimming: 4 bases; junction bases outside the gene matches: 5. CDR1 is MNHEY, CDR2 SMNVEV, per germline (reference sequence). The length of the CDR3 is 15 residues.

The chain employs TRBV27 and TRBJ2-4; 9 nucleotides align to TRBD1. The germline V gene encodes CDR1 MNHEY and CDR2 SMNVEV (reference sequence). This CDR3 is built from 16 residues. Trimming cost V 0 bases and J 4 bases; bases outside gene matches: 4. The CDR3 DNA reads TGTGCCAGCAGTTTATCGATGGGACAGGGTAAAAACATTCAGTACTTC. It codes for CASSLSMGQGKNIQYF.

The V call is TRBV2, the J call TRBJ2-7; 7 positions match TRBD2. V shed 7 bases and J 7 bases; nucleotides not matched to a gene: 10. Per germline, CDR1 SNHLY and CDR2 FYNNEI. The CDR3 length is 13 residues. CDR3 bases: TGTGCCAGCACGTTGGAGGGAGGGCGTGAGCAGTACTTC. Translation gives CASTLEGGREQYF.

The rearrangement joins TRBV28 to TRBJ2-1, with a weak D call TRBD2 (7 bases). The CDR3 extends over 16 amino acids. From germline, CDR1 is MDHEN and CDR2 SYDVKM. Trimming pared 5 bases from V and 8 bases from J, leaving 22 bases between. The CDR3 DNA follows: TGTGCCAGCAGTCAACCAAGGGGGGAGGGGTGGGATGAGCAGTTCTTC. Its protein product is CASSQPRGEGWDEQFF. Complete variable domain (other parts from reference TRBV28 and TRBJ2-1): DVKVTQSSRYLVKRTGEKVFLECVQDMDHENMFWYRQDPGLGLRLIYFSYDVKMKEKGDIPEGYSVSREKKERFSLILESASTNQTSMYLCASSQPRGEGWDEQFFGPGTRLTVL.

The chain is built from TRBV20-1 and TRBJ1-1; D might be TRBD1 (5 bases). Germline values: CDR1 DFQATT, CDR2 SNEGSKA (reference sequence). This CDR3 has 11 residues. The V and J ends lost 6 bases and 5 bases respectively, with 10 bases between them. CDR3 in amino acids: CSANQGTEAFF. The CDR3 DNA is TGCAGTGCAAACCAGGGAACTGAAGCTTTCTTT.

The chain uses TRBV9 and TRBJ2-1, with a tentative D call TRBD2 (6 bases). The CDR3 covers 13 residues. CDR1 and CDR2 from the germline V gene are SGDLS and YYNGEE. With 6 bases removed from V and 8 bases from J, the gap between germline ends came to 15 bases. The CDR3 bases are TGTGCCAGCATGGCCGGGAGTAGCGATGAGCAGTTCTTC. Its translation: CASMAGSSDEQFF.

The rearrangement links TRBV28 to TRBJ1-2, with D maybe TRBD1 (6 bases). In germline, CDR1 is MDHEN, CDR2 SYDVKM. With 6 bases removed from V and 6 bases from J, the gap between germline ends came to 14 bases. The CDR3 spans 13 residues. CDR3 region: CASREQGVDGYTF. The DNA for the CDR3 is TGTGCCAGCAGGGAACAGGGTGTTGATGGCTACACCTTC.

The count of this clone is one. The gene calls are TRBV7-2 and TRBJ2-7, with a tentative D call TRBD2 (5 bases). Germline CDR1 SGHTA, CDR2 FQGNSA. The CDR3 is made up of 18 amino acids. The V and J ends lost 2 bases and 7 bases respectively, with 27 bases between them. DNA for the CDR3: TGTGCCAGCAGCTTACGCGGTATTGAGCGGCCCGCATCCGGGGAGCAGTACTTC. This encodes CASSLRGIERPASGEQYF.

The chain combines TRBV28 with TRBJ2-7; D remains ambiguous. The CDR3 has 12 amino acids. The V gene's germline CDR1 is MDHEN and CDR2 SYDVKM. V was shortened by 4 bases and J by 3 bases, with 7 bases between the two germline ends. In nucleotides, the CDR3 is TGTGCCAGCAGTTCCCCTTTCTACGAGCAGTACTTC. Its translation: CASSSPFYEQYF.

J is TRBJ2-7 and V is TRBV19; TRBD1 aligns across 7 bases. The CDR3 covers 15 residues. Germline trimming cut 5 bases from V and 3 bases from J; bases unmatched to any gene: 10. Per the germline V gene, CDR1 is LNHDA and CDR2 is SQIVND (reference sequence). CDR3 in amino acids: CASSLGQEPYYEQYF. DNA of the CDR3: TGTGCCAGTAGTCTTGGACAGGAACCATACTACGAGCAGTACTTC.

The chain uses TRBV11-2 and TRBJ2-3; 7 bases fit TRBD2. After removal of 5 bases from V and 5 bases from J, the junction contained 10 bases not matched to a gene. Germline V CDR1 and CDR2: SGHAT, FQNNGV. This CDR3 contains 15 residues. CDR3 in amino acids: CASSPYGGGLDTQYF. CDR3 nucleotides: TGTGCCAGCAGCCCCTACGGGGGAGGGTTAGATACGCAGTATTTT.